What follows is one T cell receptor beta chain and its context. The data derive from a study of T cells in Graves' hyperthyroidism and ophthalmopathy. Study context: Peripheral blood was taken when the disease was first diagnosed, before any treatment began.

Amplified TCR beta CDR3 regions came from RNA transcripts. The HTBI primer set was used in a first-round RT-PCR of the TCR CDR3. TCRdb fed the multiplex PCR reads into MiXCR, producing one record per CDR3 protein. The sample lists approximately 600,000 distinct CDR3 sequences; less than 25% were seen once. Each person with ophthalmopathy scored at least 3 on the Clinical Activity Score, reached NOSPECS grade 4 or higher, and had been ill under 3 months. The PBMCs had their origin in roughly 9.4 ml of fresh peripheral blood. With V trimmed by 5 bases and J by 7 bases, 9 bases remained unmatched. The CDR3 has 16 residues. Germline assignment: CDR1 MDHEN and CDR2 SYDVKM.

This receptor was taken from a man aged 25 to 40 with Graves' ophthalmopathy. The chain joins TRBV28 to TRBJ1-5, with 12 nucleotides matching TRBD1. Specimen: blood. The CDR3 loop is CASSVEGQGAWQPQHF. The DNA for the CDR3 is TGTGCCAGCAGTGTAGAGGGACAGGGGGCCTGGCAGCCCCAGCATTTT. Full variable domain (outside the CDR3, taken from reference TRBV28 and TRBJ1-5): DVKVTQSSRYLVKRTGEKVFLECVQDMDHENMFWYRQDPGLGLRLIYFSYDVKMKEKGDIPEGYSVSREKKERFSLILESASTNQTSMYLCASSVEGQGAWQPQHFGDGTRLSIL.